This section outlines one T cell receptor (beta chain) sequence together with its context. The protocol was immunoSEQ multiplex PCR, while the TCRdb copy is restricted to in-frame clones and leaves out a portion. In the table there are 180,000 or so clones, 80% to 90% of which are singletons. This CDR3 is 11 amino acids long. V gave up 0 bases and J gave up 7 bases, with 4 bases separating them. Germline CDR1 and CDR2: SGHTS and YDEGEE. The entry originates in a study of blood T cell repertoires in COVID-19. This TCR was sampled from a man in his sixties with acute or convalescent COVID-19. The chain joins TRBV5-8 to TRBJ1-1; D is unresolved. Sequencing input: peripheral blood. Here the CDR3 reads CASSLVSEAFF. In nucleotides, the CDR3 is TGTGCCAGCAGCTTGGTCAGTGAAGCTTTCTTT.